Below are 18 T cell receptor beta chains sequenced from a single sample in a study of T cell responses to AZD1222 COVID-19 vaccine. TCRdb keeps only in-frame clones here, not all; method: immunoSEQ multiplex PCR. This sample carries 150,000 to 200,000 clones, about 87% of them seen once, and the ten largest clones take 2.5% to 3%. Sequencing used peripheral blood, obtained on day 0 of MenACWY control vaccination. These receptors were obtained from an adult in good health.

This chain uses TRBV21-1 with TRBJ1-5; the D call in the table, TRBD1, was not verified against the DNA. TRBV21-1 is a recognized pseudogene. This CDR3 has 16 residues. CDR3 coding DNA: TGTGCCAGCAGCAAAGTTAGGGGGTGGGGCAATCAGCCCCAGCATTTT. This codes for CASSKVRGWGNQPQHF.

The J gene is TRBJ1-3, the V gene TRBV15; D is unclear. This CDR3 is built from 13 residues. Germline V gene sequence: CDR1 LNHNV, CDR2 YYDKDF (reference sequence). Deletions cut 4 bases from V and 5 bases from J, with 9 bases between. CDR3 nucleotides: TGTGCCACCAGCATAAACTTTAGAAACACCATATATTTT. Translated: CATSINFRNTIYF.

The chain has TRBV5-4 and TRBJ2-3; no clear D. Per germline, CDR1 SGHNT and CDR2 YYREEE (reference sequence). V lost 4 bases, J lost 0 bases, and 6 bases lay in between. CDR3 length equals 13 residues. In nucleotides, the CDR3 is TGTGCCAGCAGCCACCCCAGCACAGATACGCAGTATTTT. This sequence encodes CASSHPSTDTQYF.

This chain links TRBV27 with TRBJ1-2, with D perhaps TRBD1 (6 bases). V was shortened by 3 bases and J by 4 bases, with 12 bases between the two germline ends. This CDR3 region has 14 residues. Germline-derived CDR1 and CDR2 are MNHEY and SMNVEV (reference sequence). The CDR3 sequence is CASSFGQNTYGYTF. DNA for the CDR3: TGTGCCAGCAGTTTTGGACAGAACACCTATGGCTACACCTTC.

The V and J genes are TRBV24-1 and TRBJ2-1; D may be TRBD1 (5 bases). The V gene lost 0 bases and the J gene lost 4 bases, with 9 bases spanning the gap. This CDR3 contains 15 residues. Germline V gene lookup returns CDR1 KGHDR and CDR2 SFDVKD. The chain's CDR3 is CATSDLRPGYNEQFF. The CDR3, as DNA: TGTGCCACCAGTGATTTGCGCCCAGGGTACAATGAGCAGTTCTTC.

This rearrangement joins TRBV2 to TRBJ1-3; D gene ambiguous. Germline loops: CDR1 SNHLY, CDR2 FYNNEI. CDR3 length: 15 amino acids. The germline V and J ends were trimmed by 2 bases and 4 bases, with 12 bases remaining between them. This CDR3 is CASSETGFSGNTIYF. As DNA, the CDR3 is TGTGCCAGCAGTGAAACGGGTTTTTCAGGAAACACCATATATTTT.

The table lists this clone with a count of one. The J gene is TRBJ2-7, the V gene TRBV23-1; 14 positions match TRBD2. TRBV23-1 is classed as an ORF, of uncertain function. The CDR3 length is 17 residues. V dropped 2 bases and J dropped 2; count of bases not matched to a gene: 5. Written as DNA, the CDR3 is TGCGCCAGCAGTCAACCGGGACTAGCGGGAGTTACCTACGAGCAGTACTTC. It is translated as CASSQPGLAGVTYEQYF.

This rearrangement joins TRBV28 to TRBJ2-2, with D possibly being TRBD1 (5 bases). The CDR3 contains 14 residues. Per the germline V gene, CDR1 is MDHEN and CDR2 is SYDVKM. V lost 3 bases and J 2 bases, leaving 7 bases between the germline ends. The CDR3 loop reads CASSFTGNTGELFF. The CDR3 DNA reads as TGTGCCAGCAGTTTCACAGGAAACACCGGGGAGCTGTTTTTT. The entire variable domain, with the rest obtained from reference TRBV28 and TRBJ2-2, is as follows: DVKVTQSSRYLVKRTGEKVFLECVQDMDHENMFWYRQDPGLGLRLIYFSYDVKMKEKGDIPEGYSVSREKKERFSLILESASTNQTSMYLCASSFTGNTGELFFGEGSRLTVL.

This clone was counted only a few times. V gene TRBV2 combines with J gene TRBJ1-6; D possibly corresponds to TRBD1 (6 bases). Germline CDR1 and CDR2: SNHLY and FYNNEI. V lost 3 bases and J lost 10, with 19 bases in between. The CDR3 sequence is 16 residues long. In nucleotides, the CDR3 is TGTGCCAGCAGTGAGGACAGCCGATATCCCTTATCACCCCTCCACTTT. This encodes CASSEDSRYPLSPLHF.

The genes are TRBV6-1 and TRBJ2-1; 13 positions match TRBD2. CDR1 and CDR2 (germline): MNHNS, SASEGT. The CDR3 contains 17 residues. Trimming at V came to 1 base and at J to 12 bases, leaving 12 bases not matched to a gene. CDR3 bases: TGTGCCAGCAGTGAAGACCGGACTAGCGGGAGTAGGGGGAGGCAGTTCTTC. Translated: CASSEDRTSGSRGRQFF.

The chain links TRBV5-5 to TRBJ1-6; D is undetermined. V was trimmed by 4 bases and J by 5 bases, leaving 13 bases between them. The CDR3 length is 15 residues. CDR1 SGHKS and CDR2 YYEKEE come from the germline V gene (reference sequence). DNA for the CDR3: TGTGCCAGCAGCCCGGGCTTTAATGATAATTCACCCCTCCACTTT. Its protein product is CASSPGFNDNSPLHF.

The J gene is TRBJ1-6, the V gene TRBV2, with unresolved D. V was shortened by 2 bases and J by 6 bases, with 11 bases between the two germline ends. CDR3 length equals 15 residues. Germline lookup yields CDR1 SNHLY and CDR2 FYNNEI. The CDR3 here is CASSEIRSSNSPLHF. The CDR3, as DNA: TGTGCCAGCAGTGAAATTCGGAGCTCTAATTCACCCCTCCACTTT.

The chain recombines TRBV5-5 with TRBJ2-5; no clear D. The length of the CDR3 is 15 residues. Deletions cut 4 bases from V and 2 bases from J, with 15 bases between. The V gene's germline CDR1 is SGHKS and CDR2 YYEKEE (reference sequence). The CDR3 loop reads CASSPLSAGQETQYF. In DNA form, the CDR3 reads TGTGCCAGCAGCCCCCTTTCGGCAGGTCAAGAGACCCAGTACTTC. Full variable domain (rest looked up from reference TRBV5-5 and TRBJ2-5): DAGVTQSPTHLIKTRGQQVTLRCSPISGHKSVSWYQQVLGQGPQFIFQYYEKEERGRGNFPDRFSARQFPNYSSELNVNALLLGDSALYLCASSPLSAGQETQYFGPGTRLLVL.

The chain links TRBV12-3 or TRBV12-4 to TRBJ2-2; no definite D call. The CDR3 sequence is 13 residues long. The V and J ends lost 2 bases and 4 bases respectively, with 5 bases between them. The CDR3 is CASSLLGTGELFF. The CDR3 DNA sequence: TGTGCCAGCAGTTTACTGGGCACCGGGGAGCTGTTTTTT.

The V and J genes are TRBV7-2 and TRBJ1-2, with D hard to call. Trimming cost V 8 bases and J 2 bases, with 15 bases left between them. Germline CDR1 is SGHTA and CDR2 is FQGNSA. The CDR3 length is 14 residues. This CDR3 is CASSYPGRNYGYTF. CDR3 coding DNA: TGTGCCAGCTCCTACCCCGGGAGGAACTATGGCTACACCTTC.

This clone showed up just a few times. Other nucleotide sequences in the sample specify the same CDR3. The chain recombines TRBV4-1 with TRBJ2-7, with 9 bases identical to TRBD1. Germline CDR1 is MGHRA and CDR2 is YSYEKL. With V trimmed by 1 base and J by 1 base, 2 bases remained unmatched. CDR3 length: 15 amino acids. CDR3 DNA: TGCGCCAGCAGCCAAGCCGGGACAGGGTCCTACGAGCAGTACTTC. Its translation is CASSQAGTGSYEQYF.

The rearrangement links TRBV19 to TRBJ1-3; D is possibly TRBD1 (6 bases). Trimming took 5 bases from V and 0 from J, leaving 20 bases between them. The CDR3 runs to 18 residues. Germline V CDR1 and CDR2: LNHDA, SQIVND (reference sequence). The CDR3 protein is CASSPRAGTTGSGNTIYF. As DNA, the CDR3 is TGTGCCAGTAGTCCGAGGGCCGGGACGACAGGCTCTGGAAACACCATATATTTT.

The rearrangement uses TRBV6-1 and TRBJ1-2, with TRBD1 matching over 7 bases. This CDR3 has 15 residues. After removal of 0 bases from V and 3 bases from J, the junction contained 4 bases not matched to a gene. CDR1 is MNHNS and CDR2 is SASEGT in the germline V gene. In DNA form, the CDR3 reads TGTGCCAGCAGTGAAGCGGAGGGGGCGGACTATGGCTACACCTTC. Protein: CASSEAEGADYGYTF.